This TCR beta chain comes out of a study of T cell clones after liver transplantation. General study findings and limits: Small, mixed patient groups and varying post-transplant times limit these conclusions.

Germline-derived CDR1 and CDR2 are MNHEY and SMNVEV (reference sequence). V was pared by 3 bases and J by 7 bases, with 18 bases between. This CDR3 contains 16 residues. Assay used: immunoSEQ multiplex PCR; TCRdb lists only in-frame clones, some missing. The sample contains 45,000 to 60,000 clones, approximately 87% of which appear only once. As concerns this clone: No antigen is known for it.

Specimen: CD8+ T cells from blood, collected 12 months after liver transplant. The TCR sequence derives from a human patient who received a liver transplant. Some T cells may be provided by the graft donor. The genes are TRBV27 and TRBJ2-2; no clear D gene. In nucleotides, the CDR3 is TGTGCCAGCAGTTTTAAGGCGTTAGGTGCTAACGGGGAGCTGTTTTTT. Amino acids: CASSFKALGANGELFF.